The entry below gives a single TCR beta chain sequence along with its context. Its antigen is not identified. A sample-barcoded 5' primer and a J-beta primer mix were used in a second PCR of roughly 6 to 11 cycles. One entry per CDR3 protein results from TCRdb running MiXCR on the 5' RACE reads. The sample carries 1.5 million to 1.8 million distinct CDR3 sequences, approximately 43% recorded once. The source of the sample is a study of blood T cells in healthy people across ages. Findings and limits, study-wide: Greater diversity and more naive CD4+ cells were seen in long-lived donors than in aged donors. Samples with more naive T cells showed higher observed beta diversity. Observed TCR beta diversity per million T cells went down as age went up. This fall followed a roughly linear course with age.

V was shortened by 3 bases and J by 8 bases, with 23 bases between the two germline ends. Germline CDR1 and CDR2: LGHNA and YSLEER. There are 17 residues in the CDR3. The authors extracted at least 5 micrograms of total RNA per sample. The chain has TRBV4-3 and TRBJ2-1; D tentatively fits TRBD1 or TRBD2 (5 bases each). The sample taken for sequencing was blood. This receptor was identified in a young woman in good health. The CDR3 DNA follows: TGCGCCAGCAGCCACACCCCCGGGACCCAGCACCGCTATGAGCAGTTCTTC. It encodes CASSHTPGTQHRYEQFF.